The T cell receptor beta chain under discussion was sequenced for a study of T-cell memory formation after mild COVID-19. Across the whole study: TCR clusters were largely donor specific.

A note on this clonotype: Antigen unknown.

Study observations and caveats: Within pre-infection memory, some responding clones were found, suggesting cross-reactive memory joined. A second wave expanding day 15 to 37 was CD4+-biased; contracting clones were balanced.

The authors produced TCR alpha and TCR beta cDNA libraries with sample barcodes and UMIs by 5'RACE using constant-segment primers. TCRdb itself ran the 5' RACE reads through MiXCR, one entry per CDR3 protein. The table shows over 500,000 distinct CDR3 sequences, with 17% occurring only once. CDR3 size: 12 residues. V was shortened by 5 bases and J by 12 bases, with 14 bases between the two germline ends. The sequenced material came from PBMCs or a T cell subset sorted from them (not recorded which). The receptor was derived from an adult woman who had mild COVID-19 (a few samples of this study predate the infection). Cell type and time point are not known. The chain joins TRBV12-3 or TRBV12-4 to TRBJ2-1; D gene ambiguous. CDR3 region: CASSLMGVRQFF. The CDR3 DNA sequence: TGTGCCAGCAGTCTCATGGGTGTACGGCAGTTCTTC.